This TCR beta chain was sequenced in a study of T cell repertoires in cytomegalovirus infection. Across the whole study: HLA-B-restricted CMV epitopes that are well studied were used alongside recently identified HLA-C-restricted ones. Public TCR beta signatures marked donors with CMV infection and the matching HLA.

Study outcomes and limitations: Ex vivo responses were dominated by HLA-C-restricted CMV-specific TCR beta clonotypes.

In TCRdb, the reads were re-called with MiXCR into one record per CDR3 protein. The table lists over 250,000 distinct CDR3 sequences, about 20% of them singletons. In its sample, this clonotype was seen many times. Its target is unknown. The sequence derives from a human donor in good health (CMV status not recorded). Some clones in this sample may be carry-over from other donors' samples. The input for sequencing was cultured PBMCs, taken from culture after CMV antigen stimulation.

As DNA, the CDR3 is TGTGCCAGCAGCATGGGGACAGGGCACGGCTACACCTTC. Encoded protein: CASSMGTGHGYTF. This rearrangement joins TRBV7-2 to TRBJ1-2; 9 bases fit TRBD1. Germline CDR1 is SGHTA and CDR2 is FQGNSA. This CDR3 comprises 13 residues. J lost 8 bases, V lost 5 bases, and 6 bases had no gene match.